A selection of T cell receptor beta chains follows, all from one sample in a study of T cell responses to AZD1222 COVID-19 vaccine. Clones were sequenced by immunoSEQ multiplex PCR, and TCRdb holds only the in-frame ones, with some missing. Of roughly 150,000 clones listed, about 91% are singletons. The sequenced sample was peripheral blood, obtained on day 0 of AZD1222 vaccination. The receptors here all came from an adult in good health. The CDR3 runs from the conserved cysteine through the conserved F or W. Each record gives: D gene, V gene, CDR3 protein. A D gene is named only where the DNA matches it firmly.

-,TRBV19,CASTGDTYEQYF
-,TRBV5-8,CATHFWGDGYTF
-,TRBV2,CASSEVTNRDGTGELFF
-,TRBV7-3,CASSLVGGPQETQYF
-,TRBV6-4,CASSVDSVPGPEKFF
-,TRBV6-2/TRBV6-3,CASSPRRDDQPQHF
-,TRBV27,CASSSVTSSYEQYF
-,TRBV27,CASRRTGYYGYTF
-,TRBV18,CASSPQGSEQYF
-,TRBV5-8,CASSLEGQAWANQPQHF
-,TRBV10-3,CAISDYGQGHQPQHF
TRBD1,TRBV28,CASGPLGQGLANYGYTF
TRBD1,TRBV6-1,CASSDDRGSEQFF
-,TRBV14,CASSLRYTEAFF
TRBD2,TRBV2,CASSVAKTSGPLGEQYF
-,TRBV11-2,CASSLLWGKETQYF
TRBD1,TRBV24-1,CATSGPSGTGALYADTQYF
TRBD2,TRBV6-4,CASRRQAGGGSNEQFF
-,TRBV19,CASSPFGRGRGTGELFF
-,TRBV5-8,CASSLAGTNTEAFF
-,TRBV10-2,CASRWAFSEQYF
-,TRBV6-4,CASSGSSNTGELFF
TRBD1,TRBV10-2,CASSEAGQDYGYTF
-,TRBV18,CASSPARGPNQPQHF
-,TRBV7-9,CASSLNQGNYEQYF
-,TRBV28,CASSLSVTNEKLFF
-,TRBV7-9,CASSLGWETQYF
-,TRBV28,CASSAAGEGNQPQHF
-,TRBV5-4,CASSLVGYTGELFF
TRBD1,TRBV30,CASKGQGALEQYF
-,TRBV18,CASSPDRYNQPQHF
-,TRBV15,CATSSPGRTSSYEQYF
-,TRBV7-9,CASSSGRNGYTF
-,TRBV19,CASGVLNTEAFF
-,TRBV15,CATSRETDNEQFF
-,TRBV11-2,CASSSQGSWTDTQYF
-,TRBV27,CASIIEQFF
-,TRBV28,CASGSLAKNIQYF
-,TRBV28,CASSLPSEQGGRDRHTQYF
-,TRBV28,CASSNPGDWTEAFF
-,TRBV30,CAAAPYRSPEAFF
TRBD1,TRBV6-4,CASSDSTGANEQFF
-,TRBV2,CASSEYEDRDNQPQHF
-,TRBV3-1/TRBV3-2,CASSLSEGYTF
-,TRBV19,CASSIRQNTEAFF
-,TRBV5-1,CASSLEVNTEAFF
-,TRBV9,CASSGGKNTEAFF
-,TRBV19,CASSAPVAGEVIKVYNEQFF
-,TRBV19,CASSTTPLSNEQYF
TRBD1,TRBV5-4,CASSLETGVTSYEQYF
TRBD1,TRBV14,CASSHEPQTGYQPQHF
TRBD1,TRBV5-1,CASHGTVNTEAFF
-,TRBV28,CASRSGFRENIQYF
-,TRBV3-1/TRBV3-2,CASSRVRDANSPLHF
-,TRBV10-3,CAISESRLQSTEAFF
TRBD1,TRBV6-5,CASRTGTGGLGELFF
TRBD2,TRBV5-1,CASSSRLAGGTYEQYF
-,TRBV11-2,CASSLIGGGTEAFF
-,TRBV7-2,CASSWTNTEAFF
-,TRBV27,CASSLSPDPTETQYF